This TCR beta chain is from a study of cytomegalovirus exposure and HLA in healthy donors. Trimming left V 5 bases short and J 4 bases short, with 14 bases between. This CDR3 has 14 amino acids. Germline V gives CDR1 MNHEY, CDR2 SVGAGI. The PCR contained 60 Vbeta and 13 Jbeta primers. Profiled with immunoSEQ multiplex PCR; TCRdb holds only in-frame clones, not every one. In all, the sample yields some 130,000 clones. The study, taken as a whole, reports: The study recorded 164 TCR beta chains that were cytomegalovirus-associated. Exclusion as indistinguishable affected some V segments, including TRBV6-2 and TRBV6-3.

Note on this clone: The antigen remains unidentified.

This TCR came from a woman between 40 and 50 years old in good health and CMV-seropositive. V usage is TRBV6-5 and J usage is TRBJ1-2; TRBD1 is a possible D gene (5 bases). What was sequenced was PBMCs. The CDR3 loop reads CASSTRGGSYGYTF. The DNA of the CDR3 is TGTGCCAGCAGTACCCGGGGGGGGTCCTATGGCTACACCTTC.